Listed here are 20 T cell receptor beta chains from one sample, sequenced in a study of CD8 T cells in ankylosing spondylitis. TCRdb used MiXCR to reprocess the 5' RACE reads, holding one entry per CDR3 protein. Altogether 150,000 to 200,000 distinct CDR3 sequences are present, 9.8% being singletons, with the ten largest covering roughly 16%. What was sequenced was blood, either unsorted or a sorted T cell fraction (not recorded which). The receptors were sampled from a female donor with ankylosing spondylitis or in good health (not recorded which).

Regarding this clonotype: With a much larger clone just one base away, this may be a read error. The conserved phenylalanine or tryptophan is not found at the CDR3 terminus, so this likely reflects a read error. For the CDR3, the DNA is TGTGCCAGCAGCCGAGACAGTTTCTCCTACAATGAGCAGTTCTCC. Its translation: CASSRDSFSYNEQFS. This sequence joins TRBV12-3 or TRBV12-4 and TRBJ2-1; D perhaps matches TRBD1 (5 bases). CDR3 length equals 15 residues. V gave up 6 bases and J gave up 0 bases, with 12 bases separating them.

V gene TRBV12-3 or TRBV12-4 combines with J gene TRBJ2-5, with 7 bases that match TRBD2. The V gene end was trimmed by 6 bases and the J gene end by 4 bases; junction bases not matched to a gene: 8. The CDR3 length is 14 residues. This chain's CDR3 is CASSSGTWVETQYF. CDR3 in DNA: TGTGCCAGCAGCAGCGGGACTTGGGTAGAGACCCAGTACTTC.

This clonotype was seen a few times. The V call is TRBV28, the J call TRBJ1-5; D gene unclear. The CDR3 has 13 amino acids. The V gene lost 6 bases and the J gene lost 7 bases, with 13 bases spanning the gap. Germline CDR1 MDHEN, CDR2 SYDVKM. The CDR3 loop is CASRRPQGQPQHF. CDR3 nucleotides: TGTGCCAGCAGACGCCCTCAAGGCCAGCCCCAGCATTTT.

In this sample, this clonotype turned up a few times. V is TRBV9 and J is TRBJ2-1; D might be TRBD1 or TRBD2, each matching 5 bases. The CDR3 is made up of 15 amino acids. V lost 4 bases and J lost 0, with 11 bases in between. Germline loops: CDR1 SGDLS, CDR2 YYNGEE. The CDR3 is CASSPYGGSYNEQFF. The CDR3 DNA reads TGTGCCAGCAGCCCCTATGGGGGCTCCTACAATGAGCAGTTCTTC.

There are a few counts of this clonotype. The rearrangement uses TRBV7-8 and TRBJ2-7, with a possible D match to TRBD2 (6 bases). The V gene lost 5 bases and the J gene lost 3 bases, with 14 bases spanning the gap. Germline CDR1 is SGHVS and CDR2 is FQNEAQ. This CDR3 comprises 14 residues. The CDR3 reads CASSGSTSSYEQYF. CDR3 nucleotide sequence: TGTGCCAGCAGCGGATCGACTAGTAGCTACGAGCAGTACTTC.

This clonotype was detected many times. The chain is built from TRBV7-9 and TRBJ2-7; TRBD2 matches 7 bases. V was clipped by 4 bases and J by 1 base; unmatched bases: 4. The CDR3 has 14 residues. Germline CDR1 and CDR2: SEHNR and FQNEAQ (reference sequence). This CDR3 reads CASSSAGLSYEQYF. The CDR3 bases are TGTGCCAGCAGCTCAGCGGGACTGTCCTACGAGCAGTACTTC.

This clonotype was detected only a few times. The chain combines TRBV4-3 with TRBJ2-1; D is unclear. The V and J ends lost 0 bases and 12 bases respectively, with 15 bases between them. This CDR3 region has 14 residues. The V gene's germline CDR1 is LGHNA and CDR2 YSLEER. The CDR3 bases are TGCGCCAGCAGCCAAGAAATAACGGACGCCGCGCAGTTCTTC. Amino acids: CASSQEITDAAQFF.

The genes are TRBV4-1 and TRBJ2-1; 8 bases line up with TRBD2. This CDR3 contains 21 residues. CDR1 is MGHRA, CDR2 YSYEKL, per germline. V lost 0 bases to trimming and J lost 2 bases; unmatched junction nucleotides: 18. CDR3 sequence reads: CASSQDTGLAPSERPYNEQFF. The CDR3 nucleotides are TGCGCCAGCAGCCAAGATACTGGACTAGCTCCATCCGAGAGGCCCTACAATGAGCAGTTCTTC.

This chain joins TRBV9 and TRBJ2-3, with 7 bases fitting TRBD2. Looked up from germline, CDR1 is SGDLS and CDR2 is YYNGEE. This CDR3 contains 16 residues. The V gene end was trimmed by 6 bases and the J gene end by 3 bases; junction bases not matched to a gene: 13. The CDR3 loop reads CASTVLAGAGTDTQYF. In nucleotides, the CDR3 is TGTGCCAGCACCGTCCTTGCGGGAGCGGGGACAGATACGCAGTATTTT.

This clonotype was found a few times. The rearrangement links TRBV6-1 to TRBJ1-5; D remains ambiguous. Per the germline V gene, CDR1 is MNHNS and CDR2 is SASEGT. The CDR3 length is 13 residues. Trimming left V 5 bases short and J 0 bases short, with 5 bases between. In nucleotides, the CDR3 is TGTGCCAGCAGTCCGAATAGCAATCAGCCCCAGCATTTT. Translated, it gives CASSPNSNQPQHF.

V and J are TRBV14 and TRBJ2-6; no clear D. CDR1 SGHDN and CDR2 FVKESK come from the germline V gene. V gave up 2 bases and J gave up 4 bases, with 3 bases separating them. The CDR3 is made up of 13 amino acids. DNA for the CDR3: TGTGCCAGCAGCCAACGCGGGGCCAACGTCCTGACTTTC. Amino acid sequence: CASSQRGANVLTF.

The V call is TRBV13, the J call TRBJ1-2, with TRBD1 matching over 7 bases. The CDR3 extends over 16 amino acids. CDR1 is PRHDT and CDR2 is FYEKMQ in the germline V gene (reference sequence). The J segment lost 8 bases and the V segment lost 3 bases, leaving 15 bases of the junction unmatched. CDR3 sequence reads: CASSFLTGERYEGYTF. The CDR3 DNA reads TGTGCCAGCAGCTTTCTCACAGGGGAGAGATATGAAGGCTACACCTTC.

J is TRBJ2-3 and V is TRBV25-1; D might be TRBD1 or TRBD2, each matching 6 bases. There are 14 residues in the CDR3. Trimming shortened V by 2 bases and J by 11 bases, and 17 bases separated the two germline ends. From germline, CDR1 is MGHDK and CDR2 SYGVNS. The CDR3 spells CASSELGRPGQQYF. The CDR3 DNA follows: TGTGCCAGCAGTGAACTGGGGAGGCCGGGACAGCAGTATTTT.

This clonotype was counted ten times or more. The rearrangement uses TRBV12-3 or TRBV12-4 and TRBJ2-1; 8 positions agree with TRBD1. CDR3 length: 15 residues. V lost 3 bases to trimming and J lost 2 bases; unmatched junction nucleotides: 3. DNA for the CDR3: TGTGCCAGCAGTTTTACAGGGGGAACCTACAATGAGCAGTTCTTC. Translation gives CASSFTGGTYNEQFF.

This clonotype was observed a few times. The chain has TRBV4-3 and TRBJ2-3; a possible D gene is TRBD1 (5 bases). This CDR3 has 18 amino acids. Germline CDR1 and CDR2: LGHNA and YSLEER. V lost 4 bases and J lost 4, with 24 bases in between. The chain's CDR3 is CASSRDLAWSGSSDTQYF. The CDR3 coding sequence is TGCGCCAGCAGCCGAGATCTTGCTTGGTCAGGGTCGTCAGATACGCAGTATTTT.

This clonotype was recorded at least ten times. The chain is built from TRBV27 and TRBJ2-2; 8 bases align to TRBD1. The germline gives CDR1 MNHEY, CDR2 SMNVEV (reference sequence). J was trimmed by 6 bases and V by 11 bases; bases with no gene match: 11. CDR3 length: 14 amino acids. Written as DNA, the CDR3 is TGTGCCTCGAGTCCAGGGGGCGGGTCCGGGGAGCTGTTTTTT. Its protein is CASSPGGGSGELFF.

This clonotype was seen a few times. V and J are TRBV7-9 and TRBJ1-1; D remains unclear. This CDR3 comprises 12 residues. Per the germline V gene, CDR1 is SEHNR and CDR2 is FQNEAQ (reference sequence). The V gene lost 4 bases and the J gene lost 0 bases, with 3 bases spanning the gap. In nucleotides, the CDR3 is TGTGCCAGCAGCTGGATGAACACTGAAGCTTTCTTT. Translation gives CASSWMNTEAFF.

The sample holds a few counts of this clonotype. The V gene is TRBV12-3 or TRBV12-4, the J gene TRBJ1-1; 8 positions agree with TRBD1. V lost 7 bases and J lost 1; bases outside the gene matches: 5. This CDR3 is 14 amino acids long. The CDR3 nucleotides read TGTGCCAGCAACCCGACAGGGGAGAACACTGAAGCTTTCTTT. Translating gives CASNPTGENTEAFF.

The chain recombines TRBV19 with TRBJ1-1, with D possibly being TRBD1 (6 bases). V lost 7 bases and J 1 base, leaving 10 bases between the germline ends. This CDR3 is built from 13 residues. Germline V gives CDR1 LNHDA, CDR2 SQIVND (reference sequence). The CDR3 spells CASNGGPNTEAFF. In nucleotides, the CDR3 is TGTGCCAGTAATGGGGGGCCGAACACTGAAGCTTTCTTT.

There are a few counts of this clonotype. The genes are TRBV29-1 and TRBJ2-1, with D possibly being TRBD1 (6 bases). Germline V gene sequence: CDR1 SQVTM, CDR2 ANQGSEA. Trimming took 7 bases from V and 3 from J, leaving 22 bases between them. The CDR3 has 16 residues. The CDR3 DNA reads TGCAGCGCTGTTAAGTTCGGGACACTAGACTACAATGAGCAGTTCTTC. It translates to CSAVKFGTLDYNEQFF.